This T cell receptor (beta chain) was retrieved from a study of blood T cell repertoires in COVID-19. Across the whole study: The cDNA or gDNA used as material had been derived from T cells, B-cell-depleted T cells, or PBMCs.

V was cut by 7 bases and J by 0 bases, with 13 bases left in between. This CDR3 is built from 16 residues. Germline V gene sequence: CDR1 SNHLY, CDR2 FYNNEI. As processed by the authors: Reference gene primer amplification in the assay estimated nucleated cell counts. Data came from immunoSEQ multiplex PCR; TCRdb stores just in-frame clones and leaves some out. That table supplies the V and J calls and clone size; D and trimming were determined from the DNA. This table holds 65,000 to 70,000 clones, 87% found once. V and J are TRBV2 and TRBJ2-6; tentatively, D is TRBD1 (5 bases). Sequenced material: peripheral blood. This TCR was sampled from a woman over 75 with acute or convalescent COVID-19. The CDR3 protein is CASTRALGSGANVLTF. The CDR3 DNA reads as TGTGCCAGCACCAGGGCCCTGGGCTCTGGGGCCAACGTCCTGACTTTC.